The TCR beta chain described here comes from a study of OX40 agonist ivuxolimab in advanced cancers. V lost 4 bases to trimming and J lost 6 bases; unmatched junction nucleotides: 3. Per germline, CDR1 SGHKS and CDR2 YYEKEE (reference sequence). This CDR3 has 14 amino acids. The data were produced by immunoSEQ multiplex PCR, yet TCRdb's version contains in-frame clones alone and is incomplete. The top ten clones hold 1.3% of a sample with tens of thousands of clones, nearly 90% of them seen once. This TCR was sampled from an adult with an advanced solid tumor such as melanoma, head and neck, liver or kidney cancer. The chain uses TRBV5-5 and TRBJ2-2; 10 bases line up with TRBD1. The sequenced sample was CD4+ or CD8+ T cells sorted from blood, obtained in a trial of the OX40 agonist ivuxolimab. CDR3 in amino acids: CASSTTGGAGELFF. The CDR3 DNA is TGTGCCAGCAGCACGACAGGGGGCGCCGGGGAGCTGTTTTTT.